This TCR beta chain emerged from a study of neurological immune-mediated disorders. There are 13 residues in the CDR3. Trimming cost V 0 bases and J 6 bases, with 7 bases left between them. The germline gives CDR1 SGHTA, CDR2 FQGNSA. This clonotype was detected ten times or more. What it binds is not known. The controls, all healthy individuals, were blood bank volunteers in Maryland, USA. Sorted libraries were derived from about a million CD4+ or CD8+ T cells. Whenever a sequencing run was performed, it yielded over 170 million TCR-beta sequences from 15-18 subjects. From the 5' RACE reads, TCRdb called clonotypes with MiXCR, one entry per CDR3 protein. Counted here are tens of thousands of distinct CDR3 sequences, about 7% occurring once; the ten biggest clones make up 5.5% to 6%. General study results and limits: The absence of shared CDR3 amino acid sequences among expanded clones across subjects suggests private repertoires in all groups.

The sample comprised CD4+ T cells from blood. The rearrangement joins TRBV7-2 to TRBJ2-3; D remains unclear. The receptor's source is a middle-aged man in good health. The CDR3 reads CASSLATGDTQYF. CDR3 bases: TGTGCCAGCAGCTTAGCGACGGGCGATACGCAGTATTTT. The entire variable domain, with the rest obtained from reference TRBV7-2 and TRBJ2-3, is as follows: GAGVSQSPSNKVTEKGKDVELRCDPISGHTALYWYRQSLGQGLEFLIYFQGNSAPDKSGLPSDRFSAERTGGSVSTLTIQRTQQEDSAVYLCASSLATGDTQYFGPGTRLTVL.